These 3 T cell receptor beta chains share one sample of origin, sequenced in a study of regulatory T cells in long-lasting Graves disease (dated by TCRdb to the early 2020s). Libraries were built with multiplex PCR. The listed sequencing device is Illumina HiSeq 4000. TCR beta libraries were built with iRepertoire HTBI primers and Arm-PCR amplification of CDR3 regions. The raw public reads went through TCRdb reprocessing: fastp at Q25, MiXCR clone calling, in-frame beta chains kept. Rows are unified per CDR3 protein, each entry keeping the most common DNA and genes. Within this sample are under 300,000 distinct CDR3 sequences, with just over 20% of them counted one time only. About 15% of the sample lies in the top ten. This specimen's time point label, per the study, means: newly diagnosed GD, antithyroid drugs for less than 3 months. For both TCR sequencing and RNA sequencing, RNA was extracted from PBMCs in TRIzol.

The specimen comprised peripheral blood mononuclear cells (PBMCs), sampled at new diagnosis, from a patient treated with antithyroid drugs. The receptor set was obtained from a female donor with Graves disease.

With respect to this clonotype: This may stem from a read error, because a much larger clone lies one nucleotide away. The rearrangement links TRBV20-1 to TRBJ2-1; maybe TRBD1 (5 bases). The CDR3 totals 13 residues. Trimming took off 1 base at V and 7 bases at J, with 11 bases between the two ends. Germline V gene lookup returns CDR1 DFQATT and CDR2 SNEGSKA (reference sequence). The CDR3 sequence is CSARGGAVNEQFF. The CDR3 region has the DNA TGCAGTGCTAGAGGTGGGGCCGTGAATGAGCAGTTCTTC.

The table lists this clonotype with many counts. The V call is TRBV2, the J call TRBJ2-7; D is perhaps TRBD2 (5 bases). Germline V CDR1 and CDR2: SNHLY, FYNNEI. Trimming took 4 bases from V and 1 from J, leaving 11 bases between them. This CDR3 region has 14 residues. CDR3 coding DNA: TGTGCCAGCAGTGTTGAACTAGGGTCCTACGAGCAGTACTTC. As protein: CASSVELGSYEQYF.

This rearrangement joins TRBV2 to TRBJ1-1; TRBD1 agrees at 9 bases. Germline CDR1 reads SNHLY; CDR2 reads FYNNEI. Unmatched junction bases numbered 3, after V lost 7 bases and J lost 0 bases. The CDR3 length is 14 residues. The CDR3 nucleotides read TGTGCCAGCAATACAGGGGGCATGAACACTGAAGCTTTCTTT. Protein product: CASNTGGMNTEAFF. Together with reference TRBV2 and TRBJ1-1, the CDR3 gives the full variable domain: EPEVTQTPSHQVTQMGQEVILRCVPISNHLYFYWYRQILGQKVEFLVSFYNNEISEKSEIFDDQFSVERPDGSNFTLKIRSTKLEDSAMYFCASNTGGMNTEAFFGQGTRLTVV.